One sample yielded the 26 T cell receptor beta chains listed below, sequenced in a study of STAT5B mutations in CD4+ large granular lymphocyte leukemia. Profiled with immunoSEQ multiplex PCR; TCRdb holds only in-frame clones, not every one. Among tens of thousands of clones listed, 81% were seen once. The sequencing input was CD4+ T cells from blood buffy coats. These receptors were obtained from a human donor in good health.

The V gene is TRBV7-9, the J gene TRBJ2-2; D gene unclear. Trimming shortened V by 1 base and J by 3 bases, and 9 bases separated the two germline ends. The CDR3 extends over 15 amino acids. The germline gives CDR1 SEHNR, CDR2 FQNEAQ (reference sequence). CDR3 sequence reads: CASSLVATDTGELFF. CDR3 DNA: TGTGCCAGCAGCTTAGTGGCCACCGACACCGGGGAGCTGTTTTTT.

The count of this clone is one. The chain has TRBV5-1 and TRBJ1-4, with a tentative D call TRBD1 (6 bases). Trimming left V 2 bases short and J 10 bases short, with 15 bases between. The CDR3 has 14 amino acids. Germline V gene lookup returns CDR1 SGHRS and CDR2 YFSETQ. CDR3 sequence: CASSFEQGIGKLFF. CDR3 DNA sequence: TGCGCCAGCAGCTTTGAACAGGGTATAGGAAAACTGTTTTTT.

J is TRBJ2-7 and V is TRBV2, with 8 bases fitting TRBD1. V trimming: 2 bases; J trimming: 3 bases; junction bases outside the gene matches: 15. The CDR3 is 18 residues long. Germline V gene lookup returns CDR1 SNHLY and CDR2 FYNNEI. CDR3 sequence: CASSERPKATGESYEQYF. As DNA, the CDR3 is TGTGCCAGCAGTGAACGACCTAAAGCGACAGGGGAAAGCTACGAGCAGTACTTC.

V gene TRBV19 combines with J gene TRBJ2-1, with 8 bases matching TRBD1. The V and J ends lost 4 bases and 3 bases, in that order; junction bases with no gene match: 5. Germline V gene data show CDR1 as LNHDA and CDR2 as SQIVND (reference sequence). The CDR3 loop spans 15 amino acids. CDR3 DNA: TGTGCCAGTAGTACTGCAGGGGGCCTCTACAATGAGCAGTTCTTC. It yields the protein CASSTAGGLYNEQFF.

This chain joins TRBV6-6 and TRBJ1-2, with 7 nucleotides matching TRBD1. CDR1 and CDR2 from the germline V gene are MNHNY and SVGAGI (reference sequence). This CDR3 has 15 amino acids. Losses at the gene ends were 5 bases for V and 0 bases for J; bases not matched to a gene: 6. The CDR3 is CASSGGTASNYGYTF. CDR3 nucleotides: TGTGCCAGCAGTGGAGGGACAGCTTCTAACTATGGCTACACCTTC.

The genes are TRBV7-8 and TRBJ2-6, with D possibly TRBD2 on 5 matching bases. The CDR3 runs 15 residues. Trimming pared 1 base from V and 5 bases from J, leaving 9 bases between. In germline, CDR1 is SGHVS, CDR2 FQNEAQ. DNA for the CDR3: TGTGCCAGCAGCTTAGGTGCCGGGAGGGCCAACGTCCTGACTTTC. As protein: CASSLGAGRANVLTF.

The J gene is TRBJ2-7, the V gene TRBV19; 9 nucleotides align to TRBD2. Trimming took 3 bases from V and 8 from J; bases not matched to a gene: 8. This CDR3 spans 14 amino acids. Germline CDR1 reads LNHDA; CDR2 reads SQIVND (reference sequence). CDR3 amino acids: CASSMAGGVMQQYF. CDR3 nucleotides: TGTGCCAGTAGTATGGCGGGGGGGGTTATGCAGCAGTACTTC.

The table lists this clone with a few counts. The chain recombines TRBV11-1 with TRBJ2-5, with D hard to call. CDR1 is SGHAT, CDR2 FQDESV, per germline (reference sequence). CDR3 length: 17 residues. V was clipped by 7 bases and J by 0 bases, with 21 bases between them. CDR3: CASTSGQPGVYQETQYF. The CDR3 DNA follows: TGTGCCAGCACTTCTGGCCAGCCTGGGGTATACCAAGAGACCCAGTACTTC. Variable domain in full (rest from reference TRBV11-1 and TRBJ2-5): EAEVAQSPRYKITEKSQAVAFWCDPISGHATLYWYRQILGQGPELLVQFQDESVVDDSQLPKDRFSAERLKGVDSTLKIQPAELGDSAMYLCASTSGQPGVYQETQYFGPGTRLLVL.

The table lists this clone with a count of one. This chain links TRBV27 with TRBJ2-3; D gene unclear. Trimming pared 5 bases from V and 3 bases from J, leaving 12 bases between. Germline V gives CDR1 MNHEY, CDR2 SMNVEV (reference sequence). This CDR3 has 14 amino acids. CDR3: CASSILLPTDTQYF. Written as DNA, the CDR3 is TGTGCCAGCAGTATCTTGCTTCCTACAGATACGCAGTATTTT.

The gene calls are TRBV14 and TRBJ2-7, with D possibly TRBD2 on 7 matching bases. The CDR3 sequence is 14 residues long. The V and J ends lost 3 bases and 6 bases respectively, with 15 bases between them. CDR1 and CDR2 (germline): SGHDN, FVKESK. The CDR3 reads CASSQVWGGGEQYF. The CDR3, as DNA: TGTGCCAGCAGCCAGGTCTGGGGGGGCGGCGAGCAGTACTTC.

This clone was found a few times. The V call is TRBV5-6, the J call TRBJ1-1; D not certain. Trimming shortened V by 5 bases and J by 0 bases, and 14 bases separated the two germline ends. Looked up from germline, CDR1 is SGHDT and CDR2 is YYEEEE. The CDR3 is 15 amino acids. The CDR3, as DNA: TGTGCCAGCAGGTTTTCCGGGTCGGTGAACACTGAAGCTTTCTTT. As protein: CASRFSGSVNTEAFF.

The rearrangement links TRBV2 to TRBJ2-2; 8 nucleotides line up with TRBD1. The V gene end was trimmed by 2 bases and the J gene end by 7 bases; junction bases not matched to a gene: 9. The CDR3 loop spans 16 amino acids. The germline V gene encodes CDR1 SNHLY and CDR2 FYNNEI. The CDR3 sequence is CASSERSPGGGGELFF. In nucleotides, the CDR3 is TGTGCCAGCAGTGAAAGGTCACCAGGGGGCGGCGGGGAGCTGTTTTTT.

This chain links TRBV7-3 with TRBJ2-5; perhaps TRBD1 as D (5 bases). Trimming shortened V by 3 bases and J by 4 bases, and 9 bases separated the two germline ends. The CDR3 is 13 amino acids. In germline, CDR1 is SGHTA, CDR2 FQGTGA. The CDR3 loop reads CASSFDSRETQYF. CDR3 coding DNA: TGTGCCAGCAGCTTCGACAGTAGAGAGACCCAGTACTTC.

The sample holds one count of this clone. V usage is TRBV19 and J usage is TRBJ1-4, with D unclear. Germline V CDR1 and CDR2: LNHDA, SQIVND (reference sequence). The V and J ends lost 8 bases and 3 bases respectively, with 13 bases between them. The CDR3 is made up of 14 amino acids. Here the CDR3 reads CASVERSANEKLFF. CDR3 DNA: TGTGCCAGTGTGGAGCGATCTGCTAATGAAAAACTGTTTTTT.

Concerning this clone: This sample includes further DNA sequences coding for the same CDR3. The rearrangement uses TRBV30 and TRBJ1-5; 8 positions match TRBD1. The CDR3 contains 13 residues. V lost 5 bases to trimming and J lost 2 bases; unmatched junction nucleotides: 2. Germline assignment: CDR1 GTSNPN and CDR2 SVGIG (reference sequence). Here the CDR3 DNA reads TGTGCCTGGCGGGGACAGGGCAATCAGCCCCAGCATTTT. Translated, it gives CAWRGQGNQPQHF.

The chain employs TRBV2 and TRBJ2-7; TRBD1 is a possible D gene (5 bases). Looked up from germline, CDR1 is SNHLY and CDR2 is FYNNEI. CDR3 length: 12 amino acids. Trimming removed 10 bases at V and 4 bases at J, with 14 bases between. Here the CDR3 reads CATSRESYEQYF. As DNA, the CDR3 is TGTGCCACCAGCAGGGAAAGTTACGAGCAGTACTTC.

V gene TRBV6-1 combines with J gene TRBJ2-2; possibly TRBD2 for D (6 bases). The CDR3 totals 13 residues. From germline, CDR1 is MNHNS and CDR2 SASEGT. V lost 6 bases and J 5 bases, leaving 10 bases between the germline ends. This CDR3 is CASREGGTGELFF. As DNA, the CDR3 is TGTGCCAGCAGGGAGGGTGGAACCGGGGAGCTGTTTTTT.

The gene calls are TRBV6-4 and TRBJ2-1, with TRBD2 matching over 10 bases. V gave up 2 bases and J gave up 6 bases; unmatched junction bases: 7. This CDR3 has 16 residues. Germline-derived CDR1 and CDR2 are MRHNA and SNTAGT. The CDR3 DNA follows: TGTGCCAGCAGTGACCCTAAAGCGGGAGGGCGCAATGAGCAGTTCTTC. Protein: CASSDPKAGGRNEQFF.

This sequence joins TRBV10-2 and TRBJ2-7; the match to TRBD1 covers 8 bases. V was clipped by 5 bases and J by 7 bases; unmatched bases: 4. This CDR3 comprises 12 residues. From germline, CDR1 is WSHSY and CDR2 SAAADI. The CDR3 is CASSRQGWEQYF. Written as DNA, the CDR3 is TGCGCCAGCAGTCGACAGGGGTGGGAGCAGTACTTC.

The rearrangement uses TRBV29-1 and TRBJ2-7; maybe TRBD2 (5 bases). With 2 bases removed from V and 5 bases from J, the gap between germline ends came to 7 bases. The CDR3 contains 11 residues. Germline V CDR1 and CDR2: SQVTM, ANQGSEA. The CDR3 DNA sequence: TGCAGCGTTGAACGGGGAAACGAGCAGTACTTC. Translating gives CSVERGNEQYF.

The rearrangement uses TRBV19 and TRBJ1-5, with 8 bases that match TRBD1. Germline CDR1 is LNHDA and CDR2 is SQIVND (reference sequence). This CDR3 contains 17 residues. The junction had 16 bases not matched to a gene; V was cut back by 7 bases and J by 5 bases. The CDR3 bases are TGTGCCAGTACCTCCGGGACAGGAAAAGCGGGTGATCAGCCCCAGCATTTT. Translated, it gives CASTSGTGKAGDQPQHF.

The CDR3 bases are TGTGCCAGCAGCTTTGCAGCTCTCCACTATGGCTACACCTTC. Amino acids: CASSFAALHYGYTF. The V and J genes are TRBV5-4 and TRBJ1-2; no definite D call. The germline V gene has CDR1 SGHNT and CDR2 YYREEE (reference sequence). The CDR3 sequence is 14 residues long. V lost 2 bases, J lost 3 bases, and 11 bases lay in between.

V is TRBV30 and J is TRBJ1-1; no firm D call. In germline, CDR1 is GTSNPN, CDR2 SVGIG (reference sequence). The CDR3 totals 14 residues. Trimming took off 5 bases at V and 1 base at J, with 14 bases between the two ends. The chain's CDR3 is CAWGYGAGNTEAFF. The CDR3 bases are TGTGCCTGGGGCTATGGCGCCGGGAACACTGAAGCTTTCTTT. Filled out from reference TRBV30 and TRBJ1-1, the complete variable domain reads SQTIHQWPATLVQPVGSPLSLECTVEGTSNPNLYWYRQAAGRGLQLLFYSVGIGQISSEVPQNLSASRPQDRQFILSSKKLLLSDSGFYLCAWGYGAGNTEAFFGQGTRLTVV.

This clone has a handful of counts. The J gene is TRBJ1-4, the V gene TRBV19; no clear D. V lost 5 bases and J lost 8, with 12 bases in between. The CDR3 loop spans 13 amino acids. The germline V gene has CDR1 LNHDA and CDR2 SQIVND (reference sequence). CDR3 nucleotides: TGTGCCAGTAGTGGGCAGCGAGGAGAAAAACTGTTTTTT. Protein sequence: CASSGQRGEKLFF.

In DNA form, the CDR3 reads TGTGCCAGCAGCTACCCGGCTAGCGGGGGGACCGGGAAGAACAATGAGCAGTTCTTC. It yields the protein CASSYPASGGTGKNNEQFF. The rearrangement joins TRBV7-3 to TRBJ2-1; 11 bases match TRBD2. The CDR3 runs to 19 residues. Germline lookup yields CDR1 SGHTA and CDR2 FQGTGA. With 4 bases clipped from V and 5 bases from J, the junction kept 16 bases outside the gene matches.

The chain employs TRBV27 and TRBJ2-1; D is uncertain. Trimming shortened V by 5 bases and J by 5 bases, and 13 bases separated the two germline ends. CDR1 and CDR2 from the germline V gene are MNHEY and SMNVEV (reference sequence). The CDR3 consists of 14 residues. CDR3 nucleotides: TGTGCCAGCAGTCCCCCAGGACCCCACAATGAGCAGTTCTTC. It translates to CASSPPGPHNEQFF.